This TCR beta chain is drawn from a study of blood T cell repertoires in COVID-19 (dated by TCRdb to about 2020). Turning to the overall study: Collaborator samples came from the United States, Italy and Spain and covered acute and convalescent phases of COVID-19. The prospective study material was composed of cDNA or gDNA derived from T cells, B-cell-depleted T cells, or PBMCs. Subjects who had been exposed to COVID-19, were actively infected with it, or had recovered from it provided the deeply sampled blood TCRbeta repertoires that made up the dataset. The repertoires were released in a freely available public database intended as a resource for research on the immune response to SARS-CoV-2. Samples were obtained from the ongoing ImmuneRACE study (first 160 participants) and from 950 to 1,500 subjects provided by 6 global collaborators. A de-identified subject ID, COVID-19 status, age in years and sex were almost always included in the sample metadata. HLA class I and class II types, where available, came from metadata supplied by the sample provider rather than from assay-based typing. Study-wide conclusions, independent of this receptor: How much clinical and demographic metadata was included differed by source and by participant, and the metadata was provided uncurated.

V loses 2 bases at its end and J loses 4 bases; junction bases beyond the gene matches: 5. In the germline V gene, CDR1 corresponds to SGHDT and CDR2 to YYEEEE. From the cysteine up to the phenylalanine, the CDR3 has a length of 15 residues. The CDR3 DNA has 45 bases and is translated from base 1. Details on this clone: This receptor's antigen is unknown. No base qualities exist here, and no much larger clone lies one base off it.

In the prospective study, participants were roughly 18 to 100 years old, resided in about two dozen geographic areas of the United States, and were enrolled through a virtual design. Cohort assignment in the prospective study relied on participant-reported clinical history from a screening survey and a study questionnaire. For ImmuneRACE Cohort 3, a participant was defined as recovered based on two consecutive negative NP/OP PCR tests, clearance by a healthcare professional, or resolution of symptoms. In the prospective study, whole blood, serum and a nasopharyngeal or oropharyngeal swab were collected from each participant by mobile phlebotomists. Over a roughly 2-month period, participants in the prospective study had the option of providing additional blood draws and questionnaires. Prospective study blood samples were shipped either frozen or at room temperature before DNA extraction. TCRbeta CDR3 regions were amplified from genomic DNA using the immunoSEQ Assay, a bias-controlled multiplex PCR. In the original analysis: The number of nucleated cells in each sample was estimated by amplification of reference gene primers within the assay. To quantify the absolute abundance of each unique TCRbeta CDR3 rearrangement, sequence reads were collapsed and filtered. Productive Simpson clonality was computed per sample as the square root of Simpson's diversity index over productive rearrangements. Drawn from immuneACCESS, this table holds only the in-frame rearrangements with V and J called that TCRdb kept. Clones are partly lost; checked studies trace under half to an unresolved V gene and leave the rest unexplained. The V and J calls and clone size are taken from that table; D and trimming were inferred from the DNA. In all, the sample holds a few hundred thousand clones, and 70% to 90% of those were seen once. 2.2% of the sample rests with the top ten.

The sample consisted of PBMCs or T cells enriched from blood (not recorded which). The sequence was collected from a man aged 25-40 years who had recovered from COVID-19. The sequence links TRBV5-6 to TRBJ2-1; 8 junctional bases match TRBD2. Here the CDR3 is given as CASSFRLANYNEQFF. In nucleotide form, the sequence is TGTGCCAGCAGCTTTAGACTAGCGAATTACAATGAGCAGTTCTTC.